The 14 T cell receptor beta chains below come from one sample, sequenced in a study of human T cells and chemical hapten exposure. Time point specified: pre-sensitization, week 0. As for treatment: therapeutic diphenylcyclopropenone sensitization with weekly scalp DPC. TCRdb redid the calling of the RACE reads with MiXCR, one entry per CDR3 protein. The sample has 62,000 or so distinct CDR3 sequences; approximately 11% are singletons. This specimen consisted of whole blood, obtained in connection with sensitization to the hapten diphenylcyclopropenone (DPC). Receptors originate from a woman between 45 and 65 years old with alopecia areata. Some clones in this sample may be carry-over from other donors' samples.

In DNA form, the CDR3 reads TGTGCCAGCGGGACACCACAGGGGGCGCGGACTGAAGCTTTCTTT. It yields the protein CASGTPQGARTEAFF. This chain links TRBV28 with TRBJ1-1, with 9 bases fitting TRBD1. CDR3 size: 15 residues. Germline CDR1 reads MDHEN; CDR2 reads SYDVKM. V shed 8 bases and J 5 bases; nucleotides not matched to a gene: 12.

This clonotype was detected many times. The CDR3 reads CASSTGTGRNQPQHF. The CDR3 DNA is TGTGCCAGCAGTACCGGGACAGGGAGAAATCAGCCCCAGCATTTT. The chain links TRBV3-1 to TRBJ1-5; TRBD1 agrees at 9 bases. Trimming took 6 bases from V and 4 from J; bases not matched to a gene: 7. The CDR3 extends over 15 amino acids. From germline, CDR1 is LGHDT and CDR2 YNNKEL (reference sequence).

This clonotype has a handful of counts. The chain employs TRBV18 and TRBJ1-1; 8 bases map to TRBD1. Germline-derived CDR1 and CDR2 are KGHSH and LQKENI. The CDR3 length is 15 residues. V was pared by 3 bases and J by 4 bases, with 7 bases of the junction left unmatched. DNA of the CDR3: TGTGCCAGCTCACCTTCCGGGACAGGACTCACTGAAGCTTTCTTT. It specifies CASSPSGTGLTEAFF.

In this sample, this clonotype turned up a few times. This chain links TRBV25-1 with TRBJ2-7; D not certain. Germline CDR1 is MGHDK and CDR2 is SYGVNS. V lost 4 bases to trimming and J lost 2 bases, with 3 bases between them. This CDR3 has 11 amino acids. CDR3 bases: TGTGCCAGCAGTGCCGCCTACGAGCAGTACTTC. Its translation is CASSAAYEQYF.

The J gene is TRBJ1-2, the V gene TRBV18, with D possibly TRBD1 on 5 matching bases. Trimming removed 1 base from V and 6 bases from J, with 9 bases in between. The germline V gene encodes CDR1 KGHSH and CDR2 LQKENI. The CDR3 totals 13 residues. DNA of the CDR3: TGTGCCAGCTCACCACAACAGGTCCATGGCTACACCTTC. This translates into CASSPQQVHGYTF.

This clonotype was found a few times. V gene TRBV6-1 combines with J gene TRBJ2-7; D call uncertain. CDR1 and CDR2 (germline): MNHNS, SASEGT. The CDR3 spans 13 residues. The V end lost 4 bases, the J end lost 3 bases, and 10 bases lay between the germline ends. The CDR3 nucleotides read TGTGCCAGCAGTGTAAGTAACAGCTACGAGCAGTACTTC. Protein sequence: CASSVSNSYEQYF.

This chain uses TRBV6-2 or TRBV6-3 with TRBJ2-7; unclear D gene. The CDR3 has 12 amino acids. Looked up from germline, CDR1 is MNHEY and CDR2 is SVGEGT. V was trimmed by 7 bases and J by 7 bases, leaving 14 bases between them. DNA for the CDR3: TGTGCCAGCAACCCTGGAATTGGGGAGCAGTACTTC. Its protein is CASNPGIGEQYF.

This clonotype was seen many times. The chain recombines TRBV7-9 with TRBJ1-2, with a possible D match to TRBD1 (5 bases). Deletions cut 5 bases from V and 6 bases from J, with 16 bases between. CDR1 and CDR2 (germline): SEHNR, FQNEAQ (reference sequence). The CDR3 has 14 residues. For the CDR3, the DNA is TGTGCCAGCAGCGTCGTAAGGGGTTCGGATGGCTACACCTTC. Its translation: CASSVVRGSDGYTF.

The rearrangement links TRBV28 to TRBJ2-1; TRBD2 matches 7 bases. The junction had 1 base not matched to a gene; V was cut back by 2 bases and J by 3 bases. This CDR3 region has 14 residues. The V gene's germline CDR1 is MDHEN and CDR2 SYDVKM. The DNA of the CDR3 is TGTGCCAGCAGTTTAGGCGGGAGCTACAATGAGCAGTTCTTC. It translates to CASSLGGSYNEQFF. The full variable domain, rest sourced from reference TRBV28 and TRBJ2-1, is DVKVTQSSRYLVKRTGEKVFLECVQDMDHENMFWYRQDPGLGLRLIYFSYDVKMKEKGDIPEGYSVSREKKERFSLILESASTNQTSMYLCASSLGGSYNEQFFGPGTRLTVL.

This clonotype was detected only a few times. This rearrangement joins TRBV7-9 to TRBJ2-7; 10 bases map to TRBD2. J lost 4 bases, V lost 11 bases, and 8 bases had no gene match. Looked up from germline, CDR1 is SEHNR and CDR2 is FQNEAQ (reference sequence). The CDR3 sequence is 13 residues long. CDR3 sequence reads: CAREALAGYEQYF. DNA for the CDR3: TGTGCCCGCGAGGCACTAGCGGGGTACGAGCAGTACTTC.

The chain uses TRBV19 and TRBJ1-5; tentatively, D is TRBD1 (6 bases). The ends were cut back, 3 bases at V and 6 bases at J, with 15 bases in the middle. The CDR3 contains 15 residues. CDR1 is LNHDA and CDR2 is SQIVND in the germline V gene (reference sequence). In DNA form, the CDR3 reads TGTGCCAGTAGTATGAATGGGGCAGGGGTTCAGCCCCAGCATTTT. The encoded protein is CASSMNGAGVQPQHF.

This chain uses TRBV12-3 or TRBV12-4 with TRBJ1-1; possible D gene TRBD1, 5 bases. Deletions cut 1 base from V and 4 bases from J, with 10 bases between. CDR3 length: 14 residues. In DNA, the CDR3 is TGTGCCAGCAGTTTAGGGGGACGGCTCACTGAAGCTTTCTTT. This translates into CASSLGGRLTEAFF.

The CDR3 loop is CSVLPGLAAYNEQFF. CDR3 DNA: TGCAGCGTTTTACCGGGACTAGCGGCTTACAATGAGCAGTTCTTC. The chain carries TRBV29-1 and TRBJ2-1, with TRBD2 matching 11 bases. Germline V gene sequence: CDR1 SQVTM, CDR2 ANQGSEA. V was pared by 5 bases and J by 4 bases, with 7 bases of the junction left unmatched. This CDR3 region has 15 residues.

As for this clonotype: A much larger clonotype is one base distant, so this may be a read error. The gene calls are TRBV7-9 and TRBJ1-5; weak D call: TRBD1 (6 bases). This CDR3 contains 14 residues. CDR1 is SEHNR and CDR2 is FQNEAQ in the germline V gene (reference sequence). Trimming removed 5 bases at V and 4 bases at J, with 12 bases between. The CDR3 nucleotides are TGTGCCAGCAGCGTAGAGGGGGAAAATCAGCCCCAGCATTTT. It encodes CASSVEGENQPQHF.